This TCR beta chain was sequenced during a study of technical replicates of blood from a few donors. Sequencing used immunoSEQ multiplex PCR; TCRdb keeps in-frame clones, though not all of them. The sample yields 75,000 to 95,000 clones, 85% to 95% seen once. The sequence was collected from a human donor in good health. Specimen: T cells isolated from PBMCs.

The CDR3 sequence is CASSYSRAGAREQYF. CDR3 sequence (DNA): TGTGCCAGCAGTTACTCCCGGGCTGGGGCTCGCGAGCAGTACTTC. This chain joins TRBV6-5 and TRBJ2-7; TRBD1 is a possible D gene (5 bases). Germline V gene lookup returns CDR1 MNHEY and CDR2 SVGAGI. Trimming stripped 0 bases from V and 6 bases from J, with 15 bases between. The CDR3 loop spans 15 amino acids.